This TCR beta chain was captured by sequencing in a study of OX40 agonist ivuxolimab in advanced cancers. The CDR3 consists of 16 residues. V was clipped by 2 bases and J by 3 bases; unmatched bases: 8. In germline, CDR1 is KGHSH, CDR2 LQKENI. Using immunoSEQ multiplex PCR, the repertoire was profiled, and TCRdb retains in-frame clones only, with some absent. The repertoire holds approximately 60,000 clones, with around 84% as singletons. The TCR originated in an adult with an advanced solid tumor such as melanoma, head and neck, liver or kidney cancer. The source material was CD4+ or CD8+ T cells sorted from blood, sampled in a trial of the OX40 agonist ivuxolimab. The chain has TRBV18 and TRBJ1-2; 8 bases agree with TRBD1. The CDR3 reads CASSPSWQGADYGYTF. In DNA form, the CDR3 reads TGTGCCAGCTCACCATCGTGGCAGGGGGCGGACTATGGCTACACCTTC.